These T cell receptor beta chains were read from a single sample in a study of blood T cell repertoires in COVID-19. Some clones are missing from TCRdb's copy, which holds only in-frame ones; the method was immunoSEQ multiplex PCR. The repertoire consists of 200,000 to 300,000 clones, with around 86% occurring once and the leading ten covering 3% to 4%. The source material was PBMCs or T cells enriched from blood (not recorded which). The receptor set was obtained from a woman between 35 and 50 years old with acute COVID-19. Each CDR3 is given with its conserved first and last residue. D genes are given only for firm matches. A clone size is listed for some rows: how often the clone was seen (once, few, many), or a class if it is expanded.

CDR3 DNA: TGTGCCAGCAGTGTTTTAGGACAAATAGCCAAAAACATTCAGTACTTC
CDR3 protein: CASSVLGQIAKNIQYF
J gene: TRBJ2-4
clone size: few
V gene: TRBV6-1
D gene: NA

CDR3 DNA: TGCGCCAGCAGTGTATCCAGGGGGAACACTGAAGCTTTCTTT
CDR3 protein: CASSVSRGNTEAFF
J gene: TRBJ1-1
clone size: NA
V gene: TRBV10-1
D gene: NA

CDR3 DNA: TGTGCCAGTAGTCAAGCGACAGGGGACTCTTCACCCCTCCACTTT
CDR3 protein: CASSQATGDSSPLHF
J gene: TRBJ1-6
clone size: NA
V gene: TRBV19
D gene: TRBD1

CDR3 DNA: TGTGCCAGCAGTCCCCTGGGCGGGAGTCGGGAGACCCAGTACTTC
CDR3 protein: CASSPLGGSRETQYF
J gene: TRBJ2-5
clone size: NA
V gene: TRBV6-5
D gene: TRBD2

CDR3 DNA: TGTGCCAGCAGTGATACAGGGGGGGACACTGAAGCTTTCTTT
CDR3 protein: CASSDTGGDTEAFF
J gene: TRBJ1-1
clone size: NA
V gene: TRBV25-1
D gene: TRBD1

CDR3 DNA: TGTGCCAGCAGAGGACACCCCAGGGATCAGCCCCAGCATTTT
CDR3 protein: CASRGHPRDQPQHF
J gene: TRBJ1-5
clone size: NA
V gene: TRBV2
D gene: NA

CDR3 DNA: TGTGCCAGCAGCTTAGGCCTTGGGGGCAGAGAGACCCAGTACTTC
CDR3 protein: CASSLGLGGRETQYF
J gene: TRBJ2-5
clone size: NA
V gene: TRBV13
D gene: NA

CDR3 DNA: TGTGCCAGCAGCCGCGCCGGGTCCTCTGGAAACACCATATATTTT
CDR3 protein: CASSRAGSSGNTIYF
J gene: TRBJ1-3
clone size: NA
V gene: TRBV6-5
D gene: NA

CDR3 DNA: TGTGCCAGCAGCCCAGCGGGACTAGCGGACAATGAGCAGTTCTTC
CDR3 protein: CASSPAGLADNEQFF
J gene: TRBJ2-1
clone size: NA
V gene: TRBV7-3
D gene: TRBD2

CDR3 DNA: TGTGCCAGTAGTTTGGACATAAGAACCGGGGAGCTGTTTTTT
CDR3 protein: CASSLDIRTGELFF
J gene: TRBJ2-2
clone size: NA
V gene: TRBV19
D gene: NA

CDR3 DNA: TGTGCCAGCAGCTTAGGTGTACTAGCGGGAGCCCACGAGCAGTACTTC
CDR3 protein: CASSLGVLAGAHEQYF
J gene: TRBJ2-7
clone size: NA
V gene: TRBV7-9
D gene: TRBD2

CDR3 DNA: TGTGCCAGCAGCCATTCCAGGGAGAACACTGAAGCTTTCTTT
CDR3 protein: CASSHSRENTEAFF
J gene: TRBJ1-1
clone size: NA
V gene: TRBV27
D gene: NA

CDR3 DNA: TGCGCCAGCAGCTTGGTGCCGGGACAGGACTCGGCAGCTTTCTTT
CDR3 protein: CASSLVPGQDSAAFF
J gene: TRBJ1-1
clone size: once
V gene: TRBV5-1
D gene: TRBD1

CDR3 DNA: TGTGCCATCAGCGAGTTTGGGGACAGGGGAATCGAGACCCAGTACTTC
CDR3 protein: CAISEFGDRGIETQYF
J gene: TRBJ2-5
clone size: NA
V gene: TRBV10-3
D gene: TRBD1

CDR3 DNA: TGCGCCAGCAGCCCGGGCGCGGGAAACTCCTACGAGCAGTACTTC
CDR3 protein: CASSPGAGNSYEQYF
J gene: TRBJ2-7
clone size: NA
V gene: TRBV5-1
D gene: NA

CDR3 DNA: TGTGCCAGTACGCCCCCCGACCCCCAGCGGGCGAACACCGGGGAGCTGTTTTTT
CDR3 protein: CASTPPDPQRANTGELFF
J gene: TRBJ2-2
clone size: NA
V gene: TRBV21-1
D gene: NA

CDR3 DNA: TGTGCCACCAGTGACTCCGTGGACAGGGAGGCCGGGGAGCTGTTTTTT
CDR3 protein: CATSDSVDREAGELFF
J gene: TRBJ2-2
clone size: NA
V gene: TRBV24-1
D gene: TRBD1

CDR3 DNA: TGCGCCAGCAGCGGGGGACTAGTGTTCGAGCAGTACTTC
CDR3 protein: CASSGGLVFEQYF
J gene: TRBJ2-7
clone size: once
V gene: TRBV5-1
D gene: TRBD2

CDR3 DNA: TGTGCCAGCAGTTTGGGGCTAGCGGGAGGTCGGAATGAGCAGTTCTTC
CDR3 protein: CASSLGLAGGRNEQFF
J gene: TRBJ2-1
clone size: NA
V gene: TRBV28
D gene: TRBD2

CDR3 DNA: TGTGCCAGTAGTATAGAATTAGCGGGATACAATGAGCAGTTCTTC
CDR3 protein: CASSIELAGYNEQFF
J gene: TRBJ2-1
clone size: NA
V gene: TRBV19
D gene: TRBD2

CDR3 DNA: TGTGCCAGCAGCCTGTCCCTAGCGGGAGGTTTTGAGCAGTTCTTC
CDR3 protein: CASSLSLAGGFEQFF
J gene: TRBJ2-1
clone size: NA
V gene: TRBV7-3
D gene: TRBD2

CDR3 DNA: TGCGCCAGTGGGACAGCCTCCTACAATGAGCAGTTCTTC
CDR3 protein: CASGTASYNEQFF
J gene: TRBJ2-1
clone size: NA
V gene: TRBV5-1
D gene: TRBD1

CDR3 DNA: TGTGCCAGCAGGGAACTAGCGGGAGGGTCCTACAATGAGCAGTTCTTC
CDR3 protein: CASRELAGGSYNEQFF
J gene: TRBJ2-1
clone size: NA
V gene: TRBV27
D gene: TRBD2

CDR3 DNA: TGTGCCAGCAGCTTTTCGAAAGCGGAGCAGTTCTTC
CDR3 protein: CASSFSKAEQFF
J gene: TRBJ2-1
clone size: NA
V gene: TRBV7-9
D gene: NA

CDR3 DNA: TGCGCCAGCAGCCAAGACACAGGGAACTATGGCTACACCTTC
CDR3 protein: CASSQDTGNYGYTF
J gene: TRBJ1-2
clone size: once
V gene: TRBV4-1
D gene: NA

CDR3 DNA: TGTGCCAGTAGTAAGGGACAGGCAGACAATGAGCAGTTCTTC
CDR3 protein: CASSKGQADNEQFF
J gene: TRBJ2-1
clone size: NA
V gene: TRBV19
D gene: TRBD1

CDR3 DNA: TGTGCCAGCAGTGAACAGGGTGGGAACACTGAAGCTTTCTTT
CDR3 protein: CASSEQGGNTEAFF
J gene: TRBJ1-1
clone size: NA
V gene: TRBV25-1
D gene: NA

CDR3 DNA: TGTGCCAGCAGCCAAGATGTGGAGAGCTCCTACAATGAGCAGTTCTTC
CDR3 protein: CASSQDVESSYNEQFF
J gene: TRBJ2-1
clone size: NA
V gene: TRBV3-1/TRBV3-2
D gene: NA

CDR3 DNA: TGTGCCAGCAGCCCAACGGGTATGGTCAATGAGCAGTTCTTC
CDR3 protein: CASSPTGMVNEQFF
J gene: TRBJ2-1
clone size: NA
V gene: TRBV14
D gene: NA

CDR3 DNA: TGTGCCAGCAGCTATGGGACAGGGGGGAGGCAGCCCCAGCATTTT
CDR3 protein: CASSYGTGGRQPQHF
J gene: TRBJ1-5
clone size: NA
V gene: TRBV5-6
D gene: TRBD1

CDR3 DNA: TGTGCCAGGAGAACGTATACCGGGACTAGCGGGCCTAGGACAGATACGCAGTATTTT
CDR3 protein: CARRTYTGTSGPRTDTQYF
J gene: TRBJ2-3
clone size: NA
V gene: TRBV9
D gene: TRBD2

CDR3 DNA: TGTGCCAGCAGCCAAGGGACTAGCGGGAGGAGGAATGAGCAGTTCTTC
CDR3 protein: CASSQGTSGRRNEQFF
J gene: TRBJ2-1
clone size: NA
V gene: TRBV4-2
D gene: TRBD2

CDR3 DNA: TGTGCCAGCAGCTTAGGCTCAATAGAGAACACCGGGGAGCTGTTTTTT
CDR3 protein: CASSLGSIENTGELFF
J gene: TRBJ2-2
clone size: NA
V gene: TRBV7-6
D gene: NA

CDR3 DNA: TGTGCCAGCAGCGGTCTTGATATCCAACAGGTGCACTATGGCTACACCTTC
CDR3 protein: CASSGLDIQQVHYGYTF
J gene: TRBJ1-2
clone size: NA
V gene: TRBV2
D gene: NA

CDR3 DNA: TGTGCCAGCAGCTTGGAAGGGGGCGCGACAGATGGCTACACCTTC
CDR3 protein: CASSLEGGATDGYTF
J gene: TRBJ1-2
clone size: NA
V gene: TRBV5-8
D gene: TRBD1

CDR3 DNA: TGTGCTAGCAGCCCAGGGGTGAGCTCCTACAATGAGCAGTTCTTC
CDR3 protein: CASSPGVSSYNEQFF
J gene: TRBJ2-1
clone size: NA
V gene: TRBV7-7
D gene: NA

CDR3 DNA: TGTGCCAGCAGCTCGGGGACAGGGTGGGGAACAGATACGCAGTATTTT
CDR3 protein: CASSSGTGWGTDTQYF
J gene: TRBJ2-3
clone size: NA
V gene: TRBV5-6
D gene: TRBD1

CDR3 DNA: TGCGCCAGCAGCACCGGGGAGGGGCAAGAGACCCAGTACTTC
CDR3 protein: CASSTGEGQETQYF
J gene: TRBJ2-5
clone size: NA
V gene: TRBV5-1
D gene: TRBD2

CDR3 DNA: TGTGCCAGCAGCGTAGCGACTAGCGGGAGAGACGAGCAGTACTTC
CDR3 protein: CASSVATSGRDEQYF
J gene: TRBJ2-7
clone size: NA
V gene: TRBV9
D gene: TRBD2

CDR3 DNA: TGTGCCAGTAGTACCCAACAGGGAATGAAGAACACTGAAGCTTTCTTT
CDR3 protein: CASSTQQGMKNTEAFF
J gene: TRBJ1-1
clone size: NA
V gene: TRBV19
D gene: NA

CDR3 DNA: TGTGCCAGCAGCCTTAGCGGAGGGAACACCGGGGAGCTGTTTTTT
CDR3 protein: CASSLSGGNTGELFF
J gene: TRBJ2-2
clone size: NA
V gene: TRBV27
D gene: NA

CDR3 DNA: TGTGCCTCCCAGCAGGGGCAGGGCAGACAGCCCCAGCATTTT
CDR3 protein: CASQQGQGRQPQHF
J gene: TRBJ1-5
clone size: NA
V gene: TRBV19
D gene: NA

CDR3 DNA: TGTGCCTGGTCAATCGGAGGACGTCAGCCCCAGCATTTT
CDR3 protein: CAWSIGGRQPQHF
J gene: TRBJ1-5
clone size: NA
V gene: TRBV30
D gene: NA

CDR3 DNA: TGTGCCAGCAGCCACCTCGGGGGCACTGAAGCTTTCTTT
CDR3 protein: CASSHLGGTEAFF
J gene: TRBJ1-1
clone size: NA
V gene: TRBV9
D gene: NA